This record looks at one TCR beta chain sequence and its context. Its antigen is not known. Unique molecular identifiers featured in how the TCRbeta library was prepared. Via MiXCR, TCRdb re-called the PCR reads, giving one row per CDR3 protein. The table shows approximately 1,000,000 distinct CDR3 sequences, with about 29% occurring only once. The record originates from a study of T-cell reconstitution after alpha-beta-depleted transplantation in children. Study outcomes and limitations: Where some patients showed high TCRbeta diversity at day 60, it came from recipient T cells and thymic progenitors that had survived. By about two months after transplant, alpha-beta T cells reportedly arose from several hundred graft clones that had expanded. Most T-cell counts and diversity one year after the transplant came from T cells that were newly produced.

Trimming removed 1 base at V and 1 base at J, with 11 bases between. From germline, CDR1 is SGHKS and CDR2 YYEKEE (reference sequence). The CDR3 covers 16 residues. The TCR sequence derives from a boy less than two years old who had a stem cell transplant for SCID, so the T cells may come from the graft donor. The material was PBMCs, mostly from graft donor cells, obtained 360 days after TCRalphabeta/CD19-depleted stem cell transplant. This rearrangement joins TRBV5-5 to TRBJ2-2, with TRBD2 as a possible D gene (5 bases). The CDR3 coding sequence is TGTGCCAGCAGCTTGATCGATCGGGGGAACACCGGGGAGCTGTTTTTT. This translates into CASSLIDRGNTGELFF. The variable domain in full, with the rest retrieved from reference TRBV5-5 and TRBJ2-2, is DAGVTQSPTHLIKTRGQQVTLRCSPISGHKSVSWYQQVLGQGPQFIFQYYEKEERGRGNFPDRFSARQFPNYSSELNVNALLLGDSALYLCASSLIDRGNTGELFFGEGSRLTVL.